The clone carrying this T cell receptor (beta chain) has a count of ten or more. Its antigen is currently unknown. This sample stems from a study of identical twins. The CDR3 runs 14 residues. With V trimmed by 10 bases and J by 1 base, 6 bases remained unmatched. CDR1 is MNHEY, CDR2 SMNVEV, per germline (reference sequence). Healthy Caucasians provided all donations. Study outcomes and limitations: Beta out-of-frame sequences showed weaker excess sharing between twins. While abundant cord blood beta clonotypes carried fewer insertions, memory repertoires showed no such pattern. Not following the same donors, the study drew its conclusions from cross-sectional statistical analysis.

Using its own MiXCR run on the 5' RACE reads, TCRdb lists one record per CDR3 protein. The sample carries around 160,000 distinct CDR3 sequences, roughly 3.5% recorded once. Material: memory T cells sorted from blood. The chain combines TRBV27 with TRBJ2-2; TRBD1 matches 7 bases. This TCR was sampled from a man in his late teens or twenties in good health. CDR3 in amino acids: CAIRQGVNTGELFF. CDR3 nucleotide sequence: TGTGCCATCAGACAGGGAGTGAACACCGGGGAGCTGTTTTTT.